The clone carrying this T cell receptor (beta chain) occurred a few times. The target antigen is unknown. The data originate from a study of T-cell memory formation after mild COVID-19. Study context: TCR clustering was largely donor specific.

With 7 bases removed from V and 3 bases from J, the gap between germline ends came to 6 bases. The CDR3 loop spans 10 amino acids. Germline loops: CDR1 DFQATT, CDR2 SNEGSKA (reference sequence). MiXCR, run by TCRdb on the 5' RACE reads, gives a single entry per CDR3 protein. This sample has under 250,000 distinct CDR3 sequences, with roughly 10% found just once. General study points: Those CD4+ clones that contracted were mainly in CM and EM (CD8+ ones in EMRA). Cross-reactive memory appears to have joined, as suggested by some responding clones showing up in pre-infection memory. In second-wave clones peaking day 37, SARS-CoV-2 specificity remained unconfirmed.

V is TRBV20-1 and J is TRBJ1-1; D call uncertain. The sequenced material came from PBMCs or a T cell subset sorted from them (not recorded which). This clonotype was obtained from a man between 18 and 35 years old who had mild COVID-19 (a few samples of this study predate the infection). Cell type and time point are not known. For the CDR3, the DNA is TGCAGTGTTATATACACTGAAGCTTTCTTT. As protein: CSVIYTEAFF.